This T cell receptor (beta chain) comes out of a study of blood T cell repertoires in COVID-19. Trimming shortened V by 0 bases and J by 2 bases, and 11 bases separated the two germline ends. The CDR3 length is 15 residues. Germline V gene lookup returns CDR1 LGHNA and CDR2 YSLEER. Assay: immunoSEQ multiplex PCR; the TCRdb copy retains only in-frame clones and omits some. The data show over 200,000 clones, with roughly 90% seen just once and roughly 2.6% held by the top ten. V usage is TRBV4-3 and J usage is TRBJ2-7; the D gene is possibly TRBD1 (5 bases). This sequence was found in a woman aged 55-70 years with acute or convalescent COVID-19. Sequencing was carried out using peripheral blood. CDR3 sequence: CASSQELGVTYEQYF. CDR3 nucleotide sequence: TGCGCCAGCAGCCAAGAGCTAGGGGTAACCTACGAGCAGTACTTC.